A single sample is the source of the 3 T cell receptor beta chains below, sequenced in a study of blood T cell repertoires in COVID-19. Produced via immunoSEQ multiplex PCR; TCRdb's table is partial and in-frame only. The sample shows about 200,000 clones, approximately 86% of them seen only once. What was sequenced was PBMCs or T cells enriched from blood (not recorded which). The receptors derive from a woman in her sixties with acute COVID-19.

The chain carries TRBV7-2 and TRBJ1-2; D is undetermined. Trimming shortened V by 4 bases and J by 4 bases, and 19 bases separated the two germline ends. The CDR3 covers 16 residues. Germline-derived CDR1 and CDR2 are SGHTA and FQGNSA. The CDR3 region has the DNA TGTGCCAGCAGCTCAGGCCCGCGAGAGGGTGCCTATGGCTACACCTTC. Translation gives CASSSGPREGAYGYTF.

This chain joins TRBV28 and TRBJ2-2; D remains unclear. Deletions cut 5 bases from V and 1 base from J, with 11 bases between. The V gene's germline CDR1 is MDHEN and CDR2 SYDVKM. The CDR3 has 15 residues. This CDR3 reads CASSPSIGNTGELFF. The CDR3 DNA reads TGTGCCAGCAGTCCATCCATCGGGAACACCGGGGAGCTGTTTTTT.

The genes are TRBV4-3 and TRBJ1-3, with D hard to call. This CDR3 comprises 16 residues. Trimming pared 0 bases from V and 4 bases from J, leaving 13 bases between. Germline CDR1 reads LGHNA; CDR2 reads YSLEER. This CDR3 reads CASSQDVAQTGNTIYF. In DNA, the CDR3 is TGCGCCAGCAGCCAAGATGTGGCTCAAACGGGAAACACCATATATTTT.